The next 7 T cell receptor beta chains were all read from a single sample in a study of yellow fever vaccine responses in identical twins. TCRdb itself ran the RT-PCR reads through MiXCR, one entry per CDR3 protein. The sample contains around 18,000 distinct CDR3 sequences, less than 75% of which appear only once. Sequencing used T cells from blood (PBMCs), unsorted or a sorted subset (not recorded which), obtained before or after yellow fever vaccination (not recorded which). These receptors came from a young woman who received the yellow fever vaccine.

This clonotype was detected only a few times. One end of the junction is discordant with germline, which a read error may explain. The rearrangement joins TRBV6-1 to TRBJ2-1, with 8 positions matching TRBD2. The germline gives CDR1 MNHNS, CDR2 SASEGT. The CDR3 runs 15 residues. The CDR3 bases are TGTGCCAGCATTGAAGCGGGAGTTGGTTACAATGAGCAGTTCTTC. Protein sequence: CASIEAGVGYNEQFF.

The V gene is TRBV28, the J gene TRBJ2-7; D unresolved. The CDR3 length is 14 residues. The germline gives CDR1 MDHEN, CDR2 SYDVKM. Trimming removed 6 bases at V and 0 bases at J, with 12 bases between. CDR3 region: CASSARLDSYEQYF. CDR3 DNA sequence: TGTGCCAGCAGCGCCAGACTGGACTCCTACGAGCAGTACTTC.

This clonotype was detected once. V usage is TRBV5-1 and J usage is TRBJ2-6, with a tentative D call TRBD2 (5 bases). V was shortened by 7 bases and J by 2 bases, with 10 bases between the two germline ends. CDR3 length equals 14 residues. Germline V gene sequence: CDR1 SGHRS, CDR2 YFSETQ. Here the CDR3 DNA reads TGCGCCAGCCGTTGGGGAGCTGGGGCCAACGTCCTGACTTTC. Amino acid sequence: CASRWGAGANVLTF.

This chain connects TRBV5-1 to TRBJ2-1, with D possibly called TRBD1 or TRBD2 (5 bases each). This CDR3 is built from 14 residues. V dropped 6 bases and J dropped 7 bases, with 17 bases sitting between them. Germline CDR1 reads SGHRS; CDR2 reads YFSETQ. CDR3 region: CASTPSVGRNEQFF. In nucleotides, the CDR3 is TGCGCCAGCACCCCGTCCGTGGGACGAAATGAGCAGTTCTTC.

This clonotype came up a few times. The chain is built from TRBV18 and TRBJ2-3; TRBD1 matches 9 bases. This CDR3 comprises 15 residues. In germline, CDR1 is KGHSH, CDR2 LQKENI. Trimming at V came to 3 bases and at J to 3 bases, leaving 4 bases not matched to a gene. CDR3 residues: CASSPTGGLTDTQYF. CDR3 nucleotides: TGTGCCAGCTCACCGACAGGGGGACTTACAGATACGCAGTATTTT. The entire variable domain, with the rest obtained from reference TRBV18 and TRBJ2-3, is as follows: NAGVMQNPRHLVRRRGQEARLRCSPMKGHSHVYWYRQLPEEGLKFMVYLQKENIIDESGMPKERFSAEFPKEGPSILRIQQVVRGDSAAYFCASSPTGGLTDTQYFGPGTRLTVL.

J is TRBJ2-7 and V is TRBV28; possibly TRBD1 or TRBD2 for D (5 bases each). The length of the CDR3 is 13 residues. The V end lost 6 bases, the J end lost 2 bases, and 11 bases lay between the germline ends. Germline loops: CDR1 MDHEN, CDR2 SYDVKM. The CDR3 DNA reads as TGTGCCAGCAGAACCGGGGACCCCTACGAGCAGTACTTC. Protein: CASRTGDPYEQYF.

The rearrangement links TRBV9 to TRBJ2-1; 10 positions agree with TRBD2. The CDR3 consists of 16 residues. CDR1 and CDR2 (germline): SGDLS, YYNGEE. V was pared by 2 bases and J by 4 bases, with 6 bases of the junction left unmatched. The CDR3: CASSVRTSGPYNEQFF. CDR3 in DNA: TGTGCCAGCAGCGTTCGGACTAGCGGCCCTTACAATGAGCAGTTCTTC.